This entry lists 8 T cell receptor beta chains sequenced from one sample in a study of shared clonotypes between healthy human individuals. TCRdb's copy holds only in-frame clones and misses some; the assay was immunoSEQ multiplex PCR. The data contain about 2 million clones, roughly 95% of them singletons. Sequencing was done on a sample of naive CD4+ T cells sorted from blood. Noted subset: CD45RA+ positively selected. Source of these receptors: a man aged 18 to 30 in good health.

Of note for this clone: This CDR3 is also generated by other DNA sequences in the sample. J is TRBJ2-7 and V is TRBV18; 7 bases are shared with TRBD2. Germline CDR1 is KGHSH and CDR2 is LQKENI. CDR3 length: 16 amino acids. V gave up 0 bases and J gave up 2 bases; unmatched junction bases: 7. Here the CDR3 reads CASSPPSGGTTYEQYF. In DNA form, the CDR3 reads TGTGCCAGCTCACCACCCTCCGGGGGGACGACCTACGAGCAGTACTTC.

The V and J genes are TRBV7-2 and TRBJ2-1; D not certain. The CDR3 is made up of 12 amino acids. Germline CDR1 SGHTA, CDR2 FQGNSA. The V and J ends lost 3 bases and 8 bases respectively, with 8 bases between them. CDR3 DNA sequence: TGTGCCAGCAGCTTTGTCGTGGATGAGCAGTTCTTC. Translated: CASSFVVDEQFF.

The rearrangement links TRBV7-8 to TRBJ2-7; a weak D match, TRBD1 (5 bases). Trimming cost V 1 base and J 0 bases, with 13 bases left between them. CDR1 is SGHVS and CDR2 is FQNEAQ in the germline V gene. The CDR3 loop spans 16 amino acids. CDR3: CASSLVPGPISYEQYF. The CDR3 coding sequence is TGTGCCAGCAGCTTAGTTCCAGGGCCGATCTCCTACGAGCAGTACTTC.

This clone appeared once. The CDR3 coding sequence is TGTGCCAGCAGGACCCCTAGCACAGATACGCAGTATTTT. Translating gives CASRTPSTDTQYF. The rearrangement links TRBV6-1 to TRBJ2-3; D remains ambiguous. The V gene's germline CDR1 is MNHNS and CDR2 SASEGT. V was clipped by 6 bases and J by 0 bases, with 7 bases between them. The CDR3 runs 13 residues.

The CDR3 nucleotides read TGCGCCAGCAGCGCGGACAGGACGGAGACCCAGTACTTC. Translation: CASSADRTETQYF. The V and J genes are TRBV5-1 and TRBJ2-5, with TRBD1 matching 7 bases. The CDR3 totals 13 residues. The germline CDR1 and CDR2 sequences are SGHRS and YFSETQ. The V and J ends lost 4 bases and 5 bases, in that order; junction bases with no gene match: 5.

V gene TRBV10-1 combines with J gene TRBJ1-6; D unresolved. This CDR3 spans 14 amino acids. Germline loops: CDR1 WNHNN, CDR2 SYGVQD (reference sequence). V was trimmed by 6 bases and J by 4 bases, leaving 10 bases between them. This CDR3 is CASRTTVYNSPLHF. Written as DNA, the CDR3 is TGCGCCAGCAGGACCACGGTTTATAATTCACCCCTCCACTTT.

This rearrangement joins TRBV6-4 to TRBJ2-2; D is ambiguous. Germline assignment: CDR1 MRHNA and CDR2 SNTAGT. The CDR3 contains 16 residues. Trimming cost V 1 base and J 4 bases, with 13 bases left between them. This CDR3 reads CASSDFGSARTGELFF. CDR3 nucleotide sequence: TGTGCCAGCAGTGACTTCGGTTCGGCGCGCACCGGGGAGCTGTTTTTT.

This chain connects TRBV4-1 to TRBJ2-5; no definite D call. The CDR3 consists of 13 residues. The germline V gene encodes CDR1 MGHRA and CDR2 YSYEKL. Trimming removed 1 base at V and 5 bases at J, with 8 bases between. The CDR3: CASSQVLLETQYF. The CDR3 DNA reads as TGCGCCAGCAGCCAAGTCCTCTTGGAGACCCAGTACTTC.